This TCR beta chain was recorded in a study of cytomegalovirus exposure and HLA in healthy donors. Study summary: Genetic ancestry analysis placed about 76% of the approximately 400 donors that were genotyped in the Caucasian-associated cluster.

The study ran its PCR with 60 Vbeta and 13 Jbeta primers. The data were produced by immunoSEQ multiplex PCR, yet TCRdb's version contains in-frame clones alone and is incomplete. The data show roughly 130,000 clones, around 69% seen once. The CDR3 contains 16 residues. The V and J ends lost 4 bases and 7 bases, in that order; junction bases with no gene match: 16. Germline V gene lookup returns CDR1 MNHNY and CDR2 SVGAGI (reference sequence). The sample consisted of PBMCs. The V gene is TRBV6-6, the J gene TRBJ2-7; 7 bases align to TRBD1. This TCR came from a middle-aged woman in good health and CMV-seropositive. The CDR3, as DNA: TGTGCCAGCAGTTCGTCGACAGGGTGGCCTACTGGGGAGCAGTACTTC. It specifies CASSSSTGWPTGEQYF.